A selection of T cell receptor beta chains follows, all from one sample in a study of blood T cell repertoires in COVID-19. The repertoire was sequenced with immunoSEQ multiplex PCR; TCRdb's copy has only in-frame clones and lacks some. Among over 85,000 clones listed, around nine tenths were seen once. Sequenced input: peripheral blood. These receptors came from a woman aged 80 or over with acute or convalescent COVID-19. Both conserved end residues are part of each CDR3.

v_call | cdr3_aa
TRBV5-1 | CASSTGQALNEKLFF
TRBV5-6 | CASSLFAYEQYF
TRBV4-1 | CASSQTPQGTLHEQYF
TRBV18 | CASSLNGQGIQGEQFF
TRBV19 | CASSIQGVTEAFF
TRBV24-1 | CATSSPGRAETQYF
TRBV11-3 | CASSLDPREQFF
TRBV7-9 | CASSPGLAGATDTQYF
TRBV6-5 | CASSRGTPSTDTQYF
TRBV12-5 | CASGPPRENGELFF